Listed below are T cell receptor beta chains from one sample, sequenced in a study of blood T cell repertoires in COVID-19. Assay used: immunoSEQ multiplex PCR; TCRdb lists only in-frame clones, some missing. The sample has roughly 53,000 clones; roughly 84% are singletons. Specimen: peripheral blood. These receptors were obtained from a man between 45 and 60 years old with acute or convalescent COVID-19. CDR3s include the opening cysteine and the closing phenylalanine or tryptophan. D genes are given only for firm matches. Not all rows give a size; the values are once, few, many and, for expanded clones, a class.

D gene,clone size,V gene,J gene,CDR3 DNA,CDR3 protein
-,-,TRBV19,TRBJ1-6,TGTGCCAGTAGTTCGACAGGTTTTAATTCACCCCTCCACTTT,CASSSTGFNSPLHF
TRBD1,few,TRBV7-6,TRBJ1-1,TGTGCCAGCAGCGTACGCCGGGACAGCCCTGAAGCTTTCTTT,CASSVRRDSPEAFF
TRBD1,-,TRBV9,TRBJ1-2,TGTGCCAGCAGCGTAGTGGGACAGGGTTATGGCTACACCTTC,CASSVVGQGYGYTF
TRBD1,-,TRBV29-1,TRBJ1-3,TGCAGCGAGGACAGGGGAAACACCATATATTTT,CSEDRGNTIYF
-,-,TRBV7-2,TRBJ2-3,TGTGCCAGCAGCTTAGGTTTGACTCGCTTCACAGATACGCAGTATTTT,CASSLGLTRFTDTQYF
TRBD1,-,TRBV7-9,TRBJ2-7,TGTGCCAGCAGCGAGGGGGCAGGTAACTCCTACGAGCAGTACTTC,CASSEGAGNSYEQYF
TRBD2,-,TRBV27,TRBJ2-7,TGTGCCAGCAGTTTCGGGGGGATTCCCTACGAGCAGTACTTC,CASSFGGIPYEQYF
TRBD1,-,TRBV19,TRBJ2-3,TGTGCCAGTACTCTGACAGGGGGCACAGATACGCAGTATTTT,CASTLTGGTDTQYF
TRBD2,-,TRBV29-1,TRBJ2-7,TGCAGCGTTGAATTCCCTAGCGGGCGCTCCTCATACGAGCAGTACTTC,CSVEFPSGRSSYEQYF
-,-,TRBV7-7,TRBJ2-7,TGTGCTAGCAGCTACGAACGGGGATACGAGCAGTACTTC,CASSYERGYEQYF
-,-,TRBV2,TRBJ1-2,TGTGCCAGCATTACCGGAGGGCGCACGATCTATGGCTACACCTTC,CASITGGRTIYGYTF
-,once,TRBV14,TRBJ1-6,TGTGCCAGCAGCCAAGATCTTCGTGTCCCCCTCCACTTT,CASSQDLRVPLHF
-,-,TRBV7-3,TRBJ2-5,TGTGCCAGCAGCCCCGGGTCCAGGGGGGCCCAGTACTTC,CASSPGSRGAQYF
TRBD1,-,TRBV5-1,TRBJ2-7,TGCGCCAGCAGATCTACAGGGGGACCCTCCTACGAGCAGTACTTC,CASRSTGGPSYEQYF
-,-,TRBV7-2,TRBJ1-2,TGTGCCAGCAGCTTATCGGTTAGCTACACGCGTGGCTACACCTTC,CASSLSVSYTRGYTF
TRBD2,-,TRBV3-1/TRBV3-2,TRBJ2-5,TGTGCCAGCAGCCCCGGGGGGGGGACCCAGTACTTC,CASSPGGGTQYF
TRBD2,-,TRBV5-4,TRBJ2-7,TGTGCCATGGCGGGACTAGCGGGGGGAGATTACGAGCAGTACTTC,CAMAGLAGGDYEQYF
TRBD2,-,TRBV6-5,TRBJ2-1,TGTGCCAGCAGACCTAGCGGGAGAGGCAATGAGCAGTTCTTC,CASRPSGRGNEQFF
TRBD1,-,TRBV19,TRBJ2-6,TGTGCCAGTAGTACTCGACAGGGGGCAAGCTCTGGGGCCAACGTCCTGACTTTC,CASSTRQGASSGANVLTF
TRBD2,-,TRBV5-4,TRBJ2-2,TGTGCCAGCAGCCCGGAAATAGGACGGGCGGGGGCCGGGGAGCTGTTTTTT,CASSPEIGRAGAGELFF
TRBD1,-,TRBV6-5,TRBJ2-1,TGTGCCAGCAGTTACGACAGGGAACGGATTGAGCAGTTCTTC,CASSYDRERIEQFF
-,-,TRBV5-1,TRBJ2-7,TGCGCCAGCAGCTTGGTTGCCAGAATCAACGAGCAGTACTTC,CASSLVARINEQYF
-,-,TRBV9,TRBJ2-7,TGTGCCAGCAGCCTGGCGGGCGGAGGCTACGAGCAGTACTTC,CASSLAGGGYEQYF
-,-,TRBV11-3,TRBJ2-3,TGTGCCAGCAGCTCTGGGGGCCTTGATTTCACAGATACGCAGTATTTT,CASSSGGLDFTDTQYF
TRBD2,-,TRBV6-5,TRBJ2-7,TGTGCCAGCAGGCAGATTCTAGCGGGGTACGAGCAGTACTTC,CASRQILAGYEQYF
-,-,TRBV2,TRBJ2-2,TGTGCCAGCACCCCCCAGAGCGCAAACACCGGGGAGCTGTTTTTT,CASTPQSANTGELFF
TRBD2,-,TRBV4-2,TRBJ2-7,TGTGCCAGCAGCCAAGAGGGTCGGGCGGGAGGCTACCACGAGCAGTACTTC,CASSQEGRAGGYHEQYF
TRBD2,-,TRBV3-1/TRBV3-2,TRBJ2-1,TGTGCCAGCAGCCAACACGGGGGGAGCTCCTACAATGAGCAGTTCTTC,CASSQHGGSSYNEQFF
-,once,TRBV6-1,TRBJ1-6,TGTGCCAGCAGTGAAGCGGGGGCAGGGGCACTTGGTTCACCCCTCCACTTT,CASSEAGAGALGSPLHF
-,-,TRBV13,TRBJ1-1,TGTGCCAGCAGCTTAGCAGGGAGGGGAAAGGGCACTGAAGCTTTCTTT,CASSLAGRGKGTEAFF
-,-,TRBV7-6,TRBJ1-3,TGTGCCGCGGGGTATGGAAACACCATATATTTT,CAAGYGNTIYF
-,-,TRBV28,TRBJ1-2,TGTGCCAGCAGTTTGAGGAATCTCAACTATGGCTACACCTTC,CASSLRNLNYGYTF
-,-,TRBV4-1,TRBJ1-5,TGCGCCAGCAGCCATCCTACCAATCAGCCCCAGCATTTT,CASSHPTNQPQHF
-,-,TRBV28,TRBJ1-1,TGTGCCAGCAGTTTATCCTTATCCGGGAGGCAGGAGACTTTT,CASSLSLSGRQETF
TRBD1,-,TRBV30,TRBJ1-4,TGTGCCTGGAGGGGGACGGACAGGGGCCCGTTTGGAAAACTGTTTTTT,CAWRGTDRGPFGKLFF
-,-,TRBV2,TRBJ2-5,TGTGCCAGCAGTGAAGGGCTAGCAGAGGAGACCCAGTACTTC,CASSEGLAEETQYF
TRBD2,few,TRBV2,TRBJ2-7,TGTGCCGGGAGCCGGGGAGGGGCGCGGGAGCAGTACTTC,CAGSRGGAREQYF
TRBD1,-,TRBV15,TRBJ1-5,TGTGCCACCAGCCCGGACAGGGGCAATCAGCCCCAGCATTTT,CATSPDRGNQPQHF
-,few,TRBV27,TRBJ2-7,TGTGCCAGCAGTTCCCTCTCCTACGAGCAGTACTTC,CASSSLSYEQYF
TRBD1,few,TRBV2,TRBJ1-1,TGTGCCAGCAGCTGGACAGGGTCAGAAGAAGCTTTCTTT,CASSWTGSEEAFF
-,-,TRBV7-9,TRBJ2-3,TGTGCCACTCAAGACTACGATACGCAGTATTTT,CATQDYDTQYF
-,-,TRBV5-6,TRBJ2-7,TGTGCCAGCAGCGTCGCGGGGGAGCAGTACTTC,CASSVAGEQYF
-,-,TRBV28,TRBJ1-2,TGTGCCAGCAGTTTATTGGGGCCGAAAATCTATGGCTACACCTTC,CASSLLGPKIYGYTF
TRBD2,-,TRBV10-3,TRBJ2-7,TGTGCCATCAGTGCGCCGACTAGCGGGGCATACGAGCAGTACTTC,CAISAPTSGAYEQYF
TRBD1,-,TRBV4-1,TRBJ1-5,TGCGCCAGCAGCCAAGAAGGGACAGGGGGCAGGAATCAGCCCCAGCATTTT,CASSQEGTGGRNQPQHF
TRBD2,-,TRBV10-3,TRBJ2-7,TGTGCCATCACCTCCGGGACTAGCGGGAATTACGAGCAGTACTTC,CAITSGTSGNYEQYF
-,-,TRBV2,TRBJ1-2,TGTGCCAGCAGTGAAGAGGCAGGGAGGGCCTATGGCTACACCTTC,CASSEEAGRAYGYTF
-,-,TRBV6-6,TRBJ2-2,TGTGCCAGCTGGGGGCACGGGGAGCTGTTTTTT,CASWGHGELFF
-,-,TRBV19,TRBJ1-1,TGTGCCAGTAGTATCAGTAGGACAACCGACACTGAAGCTTTCTTT,CASSISRTTDTEAFF
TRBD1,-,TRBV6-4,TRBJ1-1,TGTGCCAGCAGTGACACGGAGCGGACAGGGGGCGTCTCGGCTTTCTTT,CASSDTERTGGVSAFF
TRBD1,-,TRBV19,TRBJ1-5,TGTGCCAGTAGCCGGGACAGGATTCAGCCCCAGCATTTT,CASSRDRIQPQHF
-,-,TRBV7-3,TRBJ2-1,TGTGCCAGCAGCTTAACCGGGACTGAGGAGCAGTTCTTC,CASSLTGTEEQFF
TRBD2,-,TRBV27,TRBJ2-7,TGTGCCAGCAGTTGGGCAGCGGGGGGCCGTGGGCAGTACTTC,CASSWAAGGRGQYF
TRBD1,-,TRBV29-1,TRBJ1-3,TGCAGCGTTGAAGATCAGGGGGCTGGAAACACCATATATTTT,CSVEDQGAGNTIYF
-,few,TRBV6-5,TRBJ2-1,TGTGCCAGCAAGGAGCCTGCAGGGGACTACAATGAGCAGTTCTTC,CASKEPAGDYNEQFF
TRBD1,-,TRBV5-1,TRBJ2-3,TGCGCCAGCAGCTTGAGACAGGGGAGCACAGATACGCAGTATTTT,CASSLRQGSTDTQYF